This TCR beta chain derives from a study of T cells in Graves' hyperthyroidism and ophthalmopathy. Looked up from germline, CDR1 is SEHNR and CDR2 is FQNEAQ (reference sequence). Unmatched junction bases numbered 7, after V lost 2 bases and J lost 10 bases. The CDR3 is made up of 14 amino acids. RNA transcripts yielded amplified TCR beta CDR3 regions. Primed by the HTBI set, a first-round RT-PCR was run on the TCR CDR3. TCRdb reprocessed the multiplex PCR reads via MiXCR and lists one record per CDR3 protein. The sample lists a few hundred thousand distinct CDR3 sequences, less than 20% occurring once. This clonotype was seen a handful of times. When ophthalmopathy did not progress within 18 months, Graves' hyperthyroidism was considered stable. Patients were excluded for uncontrolled infection, other autoimmune disease, pregnancy or lactation. Each diagnosis was grounded in clinical symptoms, serum thyroxine and TRAb, thyroid ultrasound, and orbital computed tomography.

The receptor was isolated from a young woman with Graves' hyperthyroidism. The source material was blood. The gene calls are TRBV7-9 and TRBJ2-1; 8 nucleotides agree with TRBD2. CDR3 DNA: TGTGCCAGCAGCTTAAACCGGGCTAGCGGGGAGCAGTTCTTC. As protein: CASSLNRASGEQFF.